This T cell receptor (beta chain) was captured by sequencing in a study of T cells in Graves' hyperthyroidism and ophthalmopathy. Researchers took RNA transcripts and amplified the TCR beta CDR3 regions from them. Carried out on the TCR CDR3, a first-round RT-PCR used the HTBI primer set. TCRdb reprocessed the multiplex PCR reads with MiXCR, giving one entry per CDR3 protein. The sample includes under 600,000 distinct CDR3 sequences, about a sixth of them seen just once. This clonotype was recorded many times. Its specificity is unknown. This CDR3 region has 16 residues. Trimming at V came to 2 bases and at J to 5 bases, leaving 9 bases not matched to a gene. Germline CDR1 LGHDT, CDR2 YNNKEL (reference sequence). Enrolled ophthalmopathy patients presented with a Clinical Activity Score of at least 3, a NOSPECS grade of at least 4, and disease duration under 3 months. It was uncontrolled infection, other autoimmune disease, pregnancy or lactation that excluded patients. On the basis of clinical symptoms, serum thyroxine and TRAb, thyroid ultrasound and orbital computed tomography, diagnoses were made.

Findings of the study overall: Separation of ophthalmopathy from stable hyperthyroidism was achieved by a 13 V-J model.

This clonotype was sampled from a woman aged 40 to 50 with Graves' ophthalmopathy. The sample taken for sequencing was blood. The chain uses TRBV3-1 and TRBJ2-3, with 8 bases fitting TRBD2. This CDR3 reads CASSQRSGGRGDTQYF. CDR3 nucleotide sequence: TGTGCCAGCAGCCAAAGGAGCGGGGGACGAGGAGATACGCAGTATTTT.